This T cell receptor (beta chain) was found in a study of cytomegalovirus exposure and HLA in healthy donors. The PCR employed 60 Vbeta primers together with 13 Jbeta primers. As handled by the study authors: In a later analysis, 80 million to 100 million unique TCR beta chains included roughly 11 million shared by two or more donors. Profiled with immunoSEQ multiplex PCR; TCRdb holds only in-frame clones, not every one. V and J calls and clone size are copied from that table; D and trimming were computed from the DNA. This table has 100,000 to 120,000 clones, about 12% appearing once. Germline lookup yields CDR1 SGHAT and CDR2 FQNNGV. V shed 1 base and J shed 5 bases, with 8 bases lying between them. The CDR3 contains 13 residues. Regarding the study as a whole: Analysis was performed later, and it showed HLA-associated TCR beta chains to be more clonally expanded than equally common others.

This clone showed up just a few times. Its antigen remains unknown. Though probably carrying unrecorded immune exposures, donors were nominally healthy at sampling. This clonotype originated in a man aged 40-49 years in good health and CMV-seropositive. This sequence joins TRBV11-2 and TRBJ2-5, with no clear D. The specimen was PBMCs. CDR3 sequence (DNA): TGTGCCAGCAGCTTAGCCCAGTACGAGACCCAGTACTTC. Its protein product is CASSLAQYETQYF.